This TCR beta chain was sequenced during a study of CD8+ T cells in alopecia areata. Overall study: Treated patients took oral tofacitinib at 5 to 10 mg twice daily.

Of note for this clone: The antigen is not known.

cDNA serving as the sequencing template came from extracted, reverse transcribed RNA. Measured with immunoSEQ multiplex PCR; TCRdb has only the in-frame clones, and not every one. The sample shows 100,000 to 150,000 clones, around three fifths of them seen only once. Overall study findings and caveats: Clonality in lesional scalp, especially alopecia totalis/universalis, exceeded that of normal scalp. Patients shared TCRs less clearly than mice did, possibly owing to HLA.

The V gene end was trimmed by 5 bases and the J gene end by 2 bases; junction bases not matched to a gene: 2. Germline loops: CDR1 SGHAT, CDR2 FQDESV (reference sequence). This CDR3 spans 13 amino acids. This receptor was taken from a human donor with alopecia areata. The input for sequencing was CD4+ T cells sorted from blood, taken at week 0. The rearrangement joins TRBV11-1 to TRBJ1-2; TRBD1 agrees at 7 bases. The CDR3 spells CASSPTGNYGYTF. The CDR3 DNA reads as TGTGCCAGCAGCCCGACAGGGAACTATGGCTACACCTTC.